This T cell receptor beta chain was identified in a study of cytomegalovirus exposure and HLA in healthy donors. The protocol was immunoSEQ multiplex PCR, while the TCRdb copy is restricted to in-frame clones and leaves out a portion. The sample yields tens of thousands of clones, 95% seen once. Trimming at V came to 6 bases and at J to 4 bases, leaving 13 bases not matched to a gene. The V gene's germline CDR1 is SQVTM and CDR2 ANQGSEA. There are 15 residues in the CDR3. The sequence was obtained from a woman in her late teens or twenties in good health and CMV-seropositive. The sequencing sample was made of PBMCs. The V gene is TRBV29-1, the J gene TRBJ2-3, with 7 bases that match TRBD2. CDR3: CSVSLSTSFADTQYF. Written as DNA, the CDR3 is TGCAGCGTCTCTCTTTCGACTAGCTTTGCAGATACGCAGTATTTT.